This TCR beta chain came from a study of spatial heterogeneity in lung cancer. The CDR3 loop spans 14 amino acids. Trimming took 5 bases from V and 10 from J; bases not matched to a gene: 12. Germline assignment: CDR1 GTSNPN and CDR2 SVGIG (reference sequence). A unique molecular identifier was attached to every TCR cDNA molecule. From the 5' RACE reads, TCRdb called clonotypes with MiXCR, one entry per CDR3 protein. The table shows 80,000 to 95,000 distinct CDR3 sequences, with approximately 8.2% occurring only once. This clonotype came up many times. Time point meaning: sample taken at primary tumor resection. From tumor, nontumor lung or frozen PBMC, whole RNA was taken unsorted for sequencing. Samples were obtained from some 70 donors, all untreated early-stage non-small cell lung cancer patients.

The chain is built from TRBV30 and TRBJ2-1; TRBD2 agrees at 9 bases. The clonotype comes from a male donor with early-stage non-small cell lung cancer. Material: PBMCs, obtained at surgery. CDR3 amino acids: CAWGGGAISEEQFF. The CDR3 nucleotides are TGTGCCTGGGGCGGGGGGGCCATATCGGAGGAGCAGTTCTTC.